This T cell receptor beta chain comes out of a study of shared clonotypes between healthy human individuals. For the study at large: Sampling drew on donors who were a couple of women and a few men aged 18 to 49.

The run depth of the assay was deep. In the study's own analysis: Owing to the provision of junction-only sequences devoid of quality scores by immunoSEQ, filtering differed. Repertoires were generated with immunoSEQ multiplex PCR, while TCRdb's copy carries only in-frame clones and drops some. That table supplies the V and J calls and clone size; D and trimming were determined from the DNA. The data show some 2,500,000 clones, approximately 94% seen once. From CD4+ cells came CD45RA+ naive and CD45RA-negative memory subsets. Between the trimmed V and J ends, which lost 3 bases and 2 bases, there was a span of 16 bases. Germline V gene data show CDR1 as SGHRS and CDR2 as YFSETQ. There are 16 residues in the CDR3.

This TCR derives from a man aged 18 to 29 in good health. Some clones in this sample may be carry-over from other donors' samples. What was sequenced was naive CD4+ T cells from PBMCs. The subset: CD45RA+ positively selected. The chain employs TRBV5-1 and TRBJ2-3; D possibly corresponds to TRBD2 (6 bases). The CDR3 region is CASSSGGTGDTDTQYF. The DNA for the CDR3 is TGCGCCAGCAGCTCCGGAGGGACCGGAGACACAGATACGCAGTATTTT. Together with reference TRBV5-1 and TRBJ2-3, the CDR3 gives the full variable domain: KAGVTQTPRYLIKTRGQQVTLSCSPISGHRSVSWYQQTPGQGLQFLFEYFSETQRNKGNFPGRFSGRQFSNSRSEMNVSTLELGDSALYLCASSSGGTGDTDTQYFGPGTRLTVL.